This T cell receptor beta chain emerged from a study of blood T cell repertoires in COVID-19. Authors' data handling: From reference gene primer amplification, estimates of nucleated cell counts were derived. Method: immunoSEQ multiplex PCR; TCRdb's copy keeps in-frame clones and lacks some. That table gives V, J and clone size, and the DNA gave D and trimming. This sample has about 130,000 clones, with roughly 72% found just once. The CDR3 is made up of 18 amino acids. The V gene end was trimmed by 4 bases and the J gene end by 2 bases; junction bases not matched to a gene: 12. Germline values: CDR1 MNHNS, CDR2 SASEGT.

V usage is TRBV6-1 and J usage is TRBJ1-5; 9 bases line up with TRBD1. The sample consisted of peripheral blood. This TCR derives from a human donor in a cohort sampled during active COVID-19. CDR3 region: CASSAVPGQGFGNQPQHF. The CDR3, as DNA: TGTGCCAGCAGTGCCGTTCCGGGACAGGGATTCGGCAATCAGCCCCAGCATTTT.